This T cell receptor beta chain was sequenced in a study of T cell responses to AZD1222 COVID-19 vaccine. Study-level results: Two AZD1222 administrations were followed by greater Spike-specific TCR breadth and depth.

Only in-frame clones appear in the TCRdb table, and some are missing; sequencing was by immunoSEQ multiplex PCR. The table has about 140,000 clones, approximately 88% seen once. This clone was recorded only once. No antigen is known for it. The clonotype was recovered from an adult in good health. The sample consisted of peripheral blood, taken on day 0 of AZD1222 vaccination.

CDR3 nucleotides: TGCGCCAGCAGACTTGACCGGGACAGGGGAAACACCATATATTTT. As protein: CASRLDRDRGNTIYF. J is TRBJ1-3 and V is TRBV5-1; TRBD1 matches at 8 bases. Germline V gives CDR1 SGHRS, CDR2 YFSETQ. This CDR3 region has 15 residues. V lost 5 bases and J lost 4; bases outside the gene matches: 8. The full variable domain, completed using reference TRBV5-1 and TRBJ1-3, is KAGVTQTPRYLIKTRGQQVTLSCSPISGHRSVSWYQQTPGQGLQFLFEYFSETQRNKGNFPGRFSGRQFSNSRSEMNVSTLELGDSALYLCASRLDRDRGNTIYFGEGSWLTVV.